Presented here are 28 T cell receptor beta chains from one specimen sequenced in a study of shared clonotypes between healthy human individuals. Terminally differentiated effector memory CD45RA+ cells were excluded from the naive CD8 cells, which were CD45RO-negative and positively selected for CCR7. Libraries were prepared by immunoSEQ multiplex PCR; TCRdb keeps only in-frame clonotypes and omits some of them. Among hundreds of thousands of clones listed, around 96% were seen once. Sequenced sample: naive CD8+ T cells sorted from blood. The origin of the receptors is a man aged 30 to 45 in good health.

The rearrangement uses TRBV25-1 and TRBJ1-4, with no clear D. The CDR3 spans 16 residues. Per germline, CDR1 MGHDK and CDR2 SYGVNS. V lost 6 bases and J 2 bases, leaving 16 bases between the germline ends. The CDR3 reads CASSRGSMRTNEKLFF. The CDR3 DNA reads TGTGCCAGCAGCCGCGGGAGCATGAGGACTAATGAAAAACTGTTTTTT.

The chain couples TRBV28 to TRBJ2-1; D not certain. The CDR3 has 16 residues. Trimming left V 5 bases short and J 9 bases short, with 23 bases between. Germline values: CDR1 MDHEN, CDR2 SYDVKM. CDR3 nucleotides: TGTGCCAGCAGTAAGAGCCCGCGGAGCCCCGTGGGTGAGCAGTTCTTC. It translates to CASSKSPRSPVGEQFF.

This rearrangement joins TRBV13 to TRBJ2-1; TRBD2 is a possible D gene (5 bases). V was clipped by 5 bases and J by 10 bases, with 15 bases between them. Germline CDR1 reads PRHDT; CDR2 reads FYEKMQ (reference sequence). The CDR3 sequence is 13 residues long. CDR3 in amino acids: CASSHEGRQEQFF. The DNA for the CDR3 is TGTGCCAGCAGCCACGAGGGCCGGCAGGAGCAGTTCTTC.

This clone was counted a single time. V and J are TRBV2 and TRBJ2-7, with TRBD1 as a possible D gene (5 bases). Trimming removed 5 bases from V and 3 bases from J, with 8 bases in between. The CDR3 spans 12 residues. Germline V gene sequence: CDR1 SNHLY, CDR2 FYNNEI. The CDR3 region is CASSSDSYEQYF. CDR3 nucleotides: TGTGCCAGCAGTTCTGACAGCTACGAGCAGTACTTC.

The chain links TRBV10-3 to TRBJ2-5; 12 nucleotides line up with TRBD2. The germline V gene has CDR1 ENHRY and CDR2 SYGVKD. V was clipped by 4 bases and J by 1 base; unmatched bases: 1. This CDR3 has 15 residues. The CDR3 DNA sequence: TGTGCCATCAGTGCGGGACTAGCGGGCCAAGAGACCCAGTACTTC. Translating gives CAISAGLAGQETQYF.

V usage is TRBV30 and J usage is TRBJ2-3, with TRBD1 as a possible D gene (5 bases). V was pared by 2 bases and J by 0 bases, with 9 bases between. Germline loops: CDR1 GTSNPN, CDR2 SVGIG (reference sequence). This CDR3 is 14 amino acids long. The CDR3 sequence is CAWSRTTSTDTQYF. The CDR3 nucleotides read TGTGCCTGGAGTAGGACAACTAGCACAGATACGCAGTATTTT. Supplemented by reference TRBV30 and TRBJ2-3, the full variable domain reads SQTIHQWPATLVQPVGSPLSLECTVEGTSNPNLYWYRQAAGRGLQLLFYSVGIGQISSEVPQNLSASRPQDRQFILSSKKLLLSDSGFYLCAWSRTTSTDTQYFGPGTRLTVL.

The CDR3 coding sequence is TGCAGCGTTGAAAGAGCGGGAGGAAGAGAGACCCAGTACTTC. It is translated as CSVERAGGRETQYF. This chain links TRBV29-1 with TRBJ2-5; 9 bases fit TRBD2. The CDR3 contains 14 residues. Trimming at V came to 2 bases and at J to 4 bases, leaving 5 bases not matched to a gene. Germline-derived CDR1 and CDR2 are SQVTM and ANQGSEA. The variable domain in full, completed from reference TRBV29-1 and TRBJ2-5, reads SAVISQKPSRDICQRGTSLTIQCQVDSQVTMMFWYRQQPGQSLTLIATANQGSEATYESGFVIDKFPISRPNLTFSTLTVSNMSPEDSSIYLCSVERAGGRETQYFGPGTRLLVL.

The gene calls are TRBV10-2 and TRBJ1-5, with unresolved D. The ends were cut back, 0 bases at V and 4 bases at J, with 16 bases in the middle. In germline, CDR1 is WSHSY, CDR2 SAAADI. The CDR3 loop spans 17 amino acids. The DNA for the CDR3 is TGCGCCAGCAGTGAGTCTGGGCCGAACCTTTCAAATCAGCCCCAGCATTTT. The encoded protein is CASSESGPNLSNQPQHF.

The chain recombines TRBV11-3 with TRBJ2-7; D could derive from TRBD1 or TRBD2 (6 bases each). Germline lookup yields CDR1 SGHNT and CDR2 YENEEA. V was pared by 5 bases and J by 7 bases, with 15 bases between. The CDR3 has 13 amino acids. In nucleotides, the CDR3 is TGTGCCAGCAGCCAGGGGACTCTACGTGAGCAGTACTTC. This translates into CASSQGTLREQYF.

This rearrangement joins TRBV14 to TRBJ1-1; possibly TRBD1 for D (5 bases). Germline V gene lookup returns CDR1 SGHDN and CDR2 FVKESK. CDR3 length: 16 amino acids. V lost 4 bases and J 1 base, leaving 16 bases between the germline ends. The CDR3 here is CASSPGPGRWNTEAFF. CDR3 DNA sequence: TGTGCCAGCAGCCCAGGACCGGGACGTTGGAACACTGAAGCTTTCTTT.

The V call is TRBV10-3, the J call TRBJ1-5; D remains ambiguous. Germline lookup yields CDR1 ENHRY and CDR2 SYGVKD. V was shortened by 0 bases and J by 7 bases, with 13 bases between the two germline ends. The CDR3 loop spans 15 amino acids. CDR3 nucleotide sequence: TGTGCCATCAGTGAGTCGAGTGGTGCAGGCCAGCCCCAGCATTTT. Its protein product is CAISESSGAGQPQHF.

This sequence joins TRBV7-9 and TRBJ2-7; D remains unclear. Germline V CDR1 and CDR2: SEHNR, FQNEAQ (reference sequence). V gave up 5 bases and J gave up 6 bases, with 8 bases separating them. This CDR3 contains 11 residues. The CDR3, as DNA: TGTGCCAGCAGCCCCCTCCCCGAGCAGTACTTC. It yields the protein CASSPLPEQYF.

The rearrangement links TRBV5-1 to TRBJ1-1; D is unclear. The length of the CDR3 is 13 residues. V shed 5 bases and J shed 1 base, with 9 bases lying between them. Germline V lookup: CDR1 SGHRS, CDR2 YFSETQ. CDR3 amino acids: CASREVENTEAFF. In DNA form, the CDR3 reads TGCGCCAGCAGGGAGGTCGAGAACACTGAAGCTTTCTTT.

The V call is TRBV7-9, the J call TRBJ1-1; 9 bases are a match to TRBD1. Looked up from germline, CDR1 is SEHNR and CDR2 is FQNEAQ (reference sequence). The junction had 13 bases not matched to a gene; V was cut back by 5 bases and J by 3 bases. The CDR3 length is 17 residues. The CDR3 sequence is CASSPIVGQGFYTEAFF. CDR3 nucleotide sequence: TGTGCCAGCAGCCCCATCGTGGGACAGGGATTCTACACTGAAGCTTTCTTT.

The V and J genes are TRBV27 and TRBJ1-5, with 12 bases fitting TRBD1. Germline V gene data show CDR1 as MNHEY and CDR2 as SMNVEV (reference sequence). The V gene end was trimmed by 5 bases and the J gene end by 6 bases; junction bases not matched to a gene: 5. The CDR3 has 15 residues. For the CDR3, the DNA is TGTGCCAGCAGTGGGGGACAGGGGGCGAGTCAGCCCCAGCATTTT. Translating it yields CASSGGQGASQPQHF.

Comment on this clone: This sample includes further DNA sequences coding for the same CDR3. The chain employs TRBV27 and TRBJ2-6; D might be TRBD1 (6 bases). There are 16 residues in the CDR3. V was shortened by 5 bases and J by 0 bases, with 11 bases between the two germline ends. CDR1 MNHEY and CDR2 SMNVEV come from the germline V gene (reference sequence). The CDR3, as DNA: TGTGCCAGCAGTCCCCTGGGACACTCTGGGGCCAACGTCCTGACTTTC. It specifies CASSPLGHSGANVLTF. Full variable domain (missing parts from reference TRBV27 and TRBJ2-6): EAQVTQNPRYLITVTGKKLTVTCSQNMNHEYMSWYRQDPGLGLRQIYYSMNVEVTDKGDVPEGYKVSRKEKRNFPLILESPSPNQTSLYFCASSPLGHSGANVLTFGAGSRLTVL.

In DNA form, the CDR3 reads TGCGCCAGCAGCCAAGGAACTGCGGGCCGCTACGAGCAGTACTTC. It is translated as CASSQGTAGRYEQYF. The chain employs TRBV4-3 and TRBJ2-7; a weak D match, TRBD2 (5 bases). CDR1 LGHNA and CDR2 YSLEER come from the germline V gene. CDR3 length: 15 residues. V was trimmed by 1 base and J by 3 bases, leaving 13 bases between them.

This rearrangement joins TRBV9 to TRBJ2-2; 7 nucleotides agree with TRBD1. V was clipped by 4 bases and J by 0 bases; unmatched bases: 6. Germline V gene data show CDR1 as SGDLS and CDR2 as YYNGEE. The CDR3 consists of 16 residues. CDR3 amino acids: CASSHRTGTNTGELFF. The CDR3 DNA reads TGTGCCAGCAGCCATCGGACAGGAACGAACACCGGGGAGCTGTTTTTT.

The CDR3 protein is CASSPRTGRTYNEQFF. CDR3 nucleotides: TGCGCCAGCAGCCCTCGGACAGGGAGAACCTACAATGAGCAGTTCTTC. V is TRBV4-1 and J is TRBJ2-1; 8 nucleotides align to TRBD1. CDR1 is MGHRA and CDR2 is YSYEKL in the germline V gene. The ends lost 4 bases at V and 2 bases at J; junction bases unmatched: 7. The CDR3 totals 16 residues.

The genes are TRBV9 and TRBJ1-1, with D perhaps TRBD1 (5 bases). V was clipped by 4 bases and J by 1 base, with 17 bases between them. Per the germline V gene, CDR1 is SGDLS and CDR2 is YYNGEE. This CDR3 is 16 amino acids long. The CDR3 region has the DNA TGTGCCAGCAGCCCATTACCGGTGGGGGAGAACACTGAAGCTTTCTTT. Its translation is CASSPLPVGENTEAFF.

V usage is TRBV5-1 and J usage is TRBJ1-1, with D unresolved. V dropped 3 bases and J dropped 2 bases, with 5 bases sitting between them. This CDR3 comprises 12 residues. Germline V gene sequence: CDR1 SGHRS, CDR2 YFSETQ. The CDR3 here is CASSSDNTEAFF. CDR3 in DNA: TGCGCCAGCAGCTCAGATAACACTGAAGCTTTCTTT.

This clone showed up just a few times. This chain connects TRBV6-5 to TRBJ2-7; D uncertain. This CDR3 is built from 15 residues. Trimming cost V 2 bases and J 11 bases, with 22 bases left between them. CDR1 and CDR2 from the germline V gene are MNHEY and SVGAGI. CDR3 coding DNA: TGTGCCAGCAGTTACAGTACGGAGTTCAAGAGTATGGAGTACTTC. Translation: CASSYSTEFKSMEYF.

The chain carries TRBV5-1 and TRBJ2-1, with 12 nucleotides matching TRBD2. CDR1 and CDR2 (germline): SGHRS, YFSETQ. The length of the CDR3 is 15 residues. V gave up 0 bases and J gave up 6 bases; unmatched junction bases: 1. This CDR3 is CASSLGLAGVNEQFF. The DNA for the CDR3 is TGCGCCAGCAGCTTGGGACTAGCGGGAGTCAATGAGCAGTTCTTC. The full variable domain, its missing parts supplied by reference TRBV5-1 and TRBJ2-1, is KAGVTQTPRYLIKTRGQQVTLSCSPISGHRSVSWYQQTPGQGLQFLFEYFSETQRNKGNFPGRFSGRQFSNSRSEMNVSTLELGDSALYLCASSLGLAGVNEQFFGPGTRLTVL.

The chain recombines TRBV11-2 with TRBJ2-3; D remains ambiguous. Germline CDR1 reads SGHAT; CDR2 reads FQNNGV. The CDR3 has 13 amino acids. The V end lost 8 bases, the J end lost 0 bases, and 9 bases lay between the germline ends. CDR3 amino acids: CASLPVSTDTQYF. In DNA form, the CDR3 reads TGTGCCAGCCTGCCCGTAAGCACAGATACGCAGTATTTT.

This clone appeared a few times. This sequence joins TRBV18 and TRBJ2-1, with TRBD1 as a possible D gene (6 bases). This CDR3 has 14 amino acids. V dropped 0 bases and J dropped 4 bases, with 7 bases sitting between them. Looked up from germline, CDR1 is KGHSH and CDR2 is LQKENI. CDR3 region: CASSPPDSYNEQFF. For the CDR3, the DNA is TGTGCCAGCTCACCACCGGACAGTTACAATGAGCAGTTCTTC.

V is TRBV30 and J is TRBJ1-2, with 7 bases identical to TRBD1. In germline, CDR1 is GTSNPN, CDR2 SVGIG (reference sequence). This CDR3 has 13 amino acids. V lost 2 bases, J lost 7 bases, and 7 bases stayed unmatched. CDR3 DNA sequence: TGTGCCTGGAGTATCGGACAGGTGGCTGGCTACACCTTC. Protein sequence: CAWSIGQVAGYTF.

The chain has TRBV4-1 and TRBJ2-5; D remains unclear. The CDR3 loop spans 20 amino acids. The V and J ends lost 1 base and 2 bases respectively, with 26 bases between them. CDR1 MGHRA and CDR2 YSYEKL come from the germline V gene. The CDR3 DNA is TGCGCCAGCAGCCAAGCCAAAGGGTTTTCTGAGACTCAGAAACAAGAGACCCAGTACTTC. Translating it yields CASSQAKGFSETQKQETQYF.

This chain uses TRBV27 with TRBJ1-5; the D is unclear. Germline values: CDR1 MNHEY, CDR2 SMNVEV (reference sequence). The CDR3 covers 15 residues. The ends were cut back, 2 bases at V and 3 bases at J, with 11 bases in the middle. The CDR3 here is CASSLNPGLNQPQHF. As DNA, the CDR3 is TGTGCCAGCAGTTTAAATCCAGGCCTCAATCAGCCCCAGCATTTT.